Listed below are T cell receptor beta chains from one sample, sequenced in a study of OX40 agonist ivuxolimab in advanced cancers. The assay was immunoSEQ multiplex PCR, and TCRdb's table has in-frame clones only and misses some. The table lists roughly 70,000 clones, 70% to 90% of them singletons. The sample was CD4+ or CD8+ T cells sorted from blood, taken in a trial of the OX40 agonist ivuxolimab. The receptors were gathered from an adult with an advanced solid tumor such as melanoma, head and neck, liver or kidney cancer. CDR3s include the opening cysteine and the closing phenylalanine or tryptophan. A D gene is named only where the DNA matches it firmly.

cdr3_aa	cdr3_length	v_call	j_call	d_call
CASSAPGGMGNTGELFF	17	TRBV5-4	TRBJ2-2	TRBD1
CASSLVGTGLSPLHF	15	TRBV7-6	TRBJ1-6	TRBD1
CASSGQGPDSGNTIYF	16	TRBV2	TRBJ1-3	TRBD1
CASSIGTGNYGYTF	14	TRBV19	TRBJ1-2	TRBD1
CASSARTGESAFF	13	TRBV7-2	TRBJ1-1	TRBD1
CASSGGSSYNEQFF	14	TRBV6-4	TRBJ2-1	NA
CASSPRGNYGYTF	13	TRBV19	TRBJ1-2	NA
CASSTNREGNSPLHF	15	TRBV5-1	TRBJ1-6	NA
CASRPRTGNGYTF	13	TRBV2	TRBJ1-2	TRBD1
CASAPQARGTNEKLFF	16	TRBV7-9	TRBJ1-4	NA
CAAQGAVNEKLFF	13	TRBV10-3	TRBJ1-4	TRBD1
CASRRGAAPGELFF	14	TRBV6-4	TRBJ2-2	NA
CASSLGRGAMNTGELFF	17	TRBV11-3	TRBJ2-2	NA
CASARQSLIGEQFF	14	TRBV9	TRBJ2-1	NA
CASSAGTDRGWETQYF	16	TRBV9	TRBJ2-5	TRBD1
CASSLQGFGDTQYF	14	TRBV11-3	TRBJ2-3	NA